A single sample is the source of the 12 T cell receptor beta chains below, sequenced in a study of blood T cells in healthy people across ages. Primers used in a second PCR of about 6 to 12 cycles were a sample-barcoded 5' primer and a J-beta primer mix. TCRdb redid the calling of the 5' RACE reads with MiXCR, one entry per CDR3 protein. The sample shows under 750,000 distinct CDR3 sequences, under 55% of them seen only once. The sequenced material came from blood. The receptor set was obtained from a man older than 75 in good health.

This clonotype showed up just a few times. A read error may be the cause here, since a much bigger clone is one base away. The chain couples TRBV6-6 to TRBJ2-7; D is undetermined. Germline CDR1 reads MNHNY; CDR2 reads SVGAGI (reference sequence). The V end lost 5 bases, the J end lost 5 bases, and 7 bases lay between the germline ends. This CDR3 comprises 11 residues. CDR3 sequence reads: CASSIGDEQYF. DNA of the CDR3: TGTGCCAGCAGTATAGGAGACGAGCAGTACTTC.

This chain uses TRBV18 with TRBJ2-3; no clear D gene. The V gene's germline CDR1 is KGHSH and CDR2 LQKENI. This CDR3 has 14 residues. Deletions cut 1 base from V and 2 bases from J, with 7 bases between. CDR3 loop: CASSPQGHTDTQYF. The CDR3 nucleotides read TGTGCCAGCTCACCACAGGGCCACACAGATACGCAGTATTTT.

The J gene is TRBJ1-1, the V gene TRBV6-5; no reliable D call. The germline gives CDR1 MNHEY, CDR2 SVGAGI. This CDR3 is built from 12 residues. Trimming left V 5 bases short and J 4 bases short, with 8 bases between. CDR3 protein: CASSGPSTEAFF. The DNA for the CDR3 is TGTGCCAGCAGTGGGCCGAGCACTGAAGCTTTCTTT.

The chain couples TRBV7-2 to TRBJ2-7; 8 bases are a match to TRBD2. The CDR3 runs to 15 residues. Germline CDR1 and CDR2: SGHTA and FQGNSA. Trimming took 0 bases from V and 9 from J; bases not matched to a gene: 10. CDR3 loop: CASSLALAGSGGQYF. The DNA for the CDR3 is TGTGCCAGCAGCTTAGCTTTAGCGGGATCCGGTGGGCAGTACTTC. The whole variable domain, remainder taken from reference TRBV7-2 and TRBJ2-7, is GAGVSQSPSNKVTEKGKDVELRCDPISGHTALYWYRQSLGQGLEFLIYFQGNSAPDKSGLPSDRFSAERTGGSVSTLTIQRTQQEDSAVYLCASSLALAGSGGQYFGPGTRLTVT.

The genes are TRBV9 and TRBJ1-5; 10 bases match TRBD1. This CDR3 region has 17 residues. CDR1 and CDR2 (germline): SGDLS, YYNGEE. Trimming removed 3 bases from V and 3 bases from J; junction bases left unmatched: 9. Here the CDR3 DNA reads TGTGCCAGCAGCGCGGGGGACAGGGGAGGTTACAATCAGCCCCAGCATTTT. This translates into CASSAGDRGGYNQPQHF.

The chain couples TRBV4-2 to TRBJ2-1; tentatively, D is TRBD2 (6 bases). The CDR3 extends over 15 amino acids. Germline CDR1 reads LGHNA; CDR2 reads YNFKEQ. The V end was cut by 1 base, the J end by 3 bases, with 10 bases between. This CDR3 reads CASSQVGGDYNEQFF. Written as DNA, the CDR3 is TGTGCCAGCAGCCAAGTCGGGGGAGACTACAATGAGCAGTTCTTC.

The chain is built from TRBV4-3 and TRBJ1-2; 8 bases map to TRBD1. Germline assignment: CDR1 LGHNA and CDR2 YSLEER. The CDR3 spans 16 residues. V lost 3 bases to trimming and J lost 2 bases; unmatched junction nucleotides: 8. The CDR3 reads CASSHAPGQANYGYTF. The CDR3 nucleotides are TGCGCCAGCAGCCATGCCCCGGGACAGGCGAACTATGGCTACACCTTC.

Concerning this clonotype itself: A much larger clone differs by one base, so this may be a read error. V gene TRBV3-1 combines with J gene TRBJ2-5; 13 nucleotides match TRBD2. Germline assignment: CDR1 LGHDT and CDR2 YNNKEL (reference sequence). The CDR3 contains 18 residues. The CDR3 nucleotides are TGTGCCAGCAGCCAGCGACTAGCGGGGGGTACGAGGCAAGCGACCCAGTACTTC. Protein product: CASSQRLAGGTRQATQYF.

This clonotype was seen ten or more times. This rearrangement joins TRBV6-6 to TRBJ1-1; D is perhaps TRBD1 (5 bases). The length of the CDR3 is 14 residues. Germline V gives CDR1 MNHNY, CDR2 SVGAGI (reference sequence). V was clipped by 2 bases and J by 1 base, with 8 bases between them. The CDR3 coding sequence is TGTGCCAGCAGTTACGGGACTCGGAACACTGAAGCTTTCTTT. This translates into CASSYGTRNTEAFF.

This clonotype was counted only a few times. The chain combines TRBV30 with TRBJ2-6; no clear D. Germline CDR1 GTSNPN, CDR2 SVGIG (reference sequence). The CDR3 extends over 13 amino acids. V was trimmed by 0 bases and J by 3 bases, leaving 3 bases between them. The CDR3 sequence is CAWSVGGANVLTF. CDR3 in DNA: TGTGCCTGGAGTGTTGGTGGGGCCAACGTCCTGACTTTC.

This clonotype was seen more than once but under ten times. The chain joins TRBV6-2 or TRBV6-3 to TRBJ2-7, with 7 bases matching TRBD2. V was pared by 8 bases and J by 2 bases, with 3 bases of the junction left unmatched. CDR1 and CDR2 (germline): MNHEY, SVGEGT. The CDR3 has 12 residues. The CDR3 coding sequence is TGTGCCAGCGCTAGCGGAACCTACGAGCAGTACTTC. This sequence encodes CASASGTYEQYF.

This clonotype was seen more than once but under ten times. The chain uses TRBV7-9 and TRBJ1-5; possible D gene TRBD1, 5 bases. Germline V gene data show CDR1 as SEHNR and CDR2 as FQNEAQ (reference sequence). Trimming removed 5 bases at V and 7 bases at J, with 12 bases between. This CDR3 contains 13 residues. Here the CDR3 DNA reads TGTGCCAGCAGCCCGGACATCCAACAGCCCCAGCATTTT. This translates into CASSPDIQQPQHF.